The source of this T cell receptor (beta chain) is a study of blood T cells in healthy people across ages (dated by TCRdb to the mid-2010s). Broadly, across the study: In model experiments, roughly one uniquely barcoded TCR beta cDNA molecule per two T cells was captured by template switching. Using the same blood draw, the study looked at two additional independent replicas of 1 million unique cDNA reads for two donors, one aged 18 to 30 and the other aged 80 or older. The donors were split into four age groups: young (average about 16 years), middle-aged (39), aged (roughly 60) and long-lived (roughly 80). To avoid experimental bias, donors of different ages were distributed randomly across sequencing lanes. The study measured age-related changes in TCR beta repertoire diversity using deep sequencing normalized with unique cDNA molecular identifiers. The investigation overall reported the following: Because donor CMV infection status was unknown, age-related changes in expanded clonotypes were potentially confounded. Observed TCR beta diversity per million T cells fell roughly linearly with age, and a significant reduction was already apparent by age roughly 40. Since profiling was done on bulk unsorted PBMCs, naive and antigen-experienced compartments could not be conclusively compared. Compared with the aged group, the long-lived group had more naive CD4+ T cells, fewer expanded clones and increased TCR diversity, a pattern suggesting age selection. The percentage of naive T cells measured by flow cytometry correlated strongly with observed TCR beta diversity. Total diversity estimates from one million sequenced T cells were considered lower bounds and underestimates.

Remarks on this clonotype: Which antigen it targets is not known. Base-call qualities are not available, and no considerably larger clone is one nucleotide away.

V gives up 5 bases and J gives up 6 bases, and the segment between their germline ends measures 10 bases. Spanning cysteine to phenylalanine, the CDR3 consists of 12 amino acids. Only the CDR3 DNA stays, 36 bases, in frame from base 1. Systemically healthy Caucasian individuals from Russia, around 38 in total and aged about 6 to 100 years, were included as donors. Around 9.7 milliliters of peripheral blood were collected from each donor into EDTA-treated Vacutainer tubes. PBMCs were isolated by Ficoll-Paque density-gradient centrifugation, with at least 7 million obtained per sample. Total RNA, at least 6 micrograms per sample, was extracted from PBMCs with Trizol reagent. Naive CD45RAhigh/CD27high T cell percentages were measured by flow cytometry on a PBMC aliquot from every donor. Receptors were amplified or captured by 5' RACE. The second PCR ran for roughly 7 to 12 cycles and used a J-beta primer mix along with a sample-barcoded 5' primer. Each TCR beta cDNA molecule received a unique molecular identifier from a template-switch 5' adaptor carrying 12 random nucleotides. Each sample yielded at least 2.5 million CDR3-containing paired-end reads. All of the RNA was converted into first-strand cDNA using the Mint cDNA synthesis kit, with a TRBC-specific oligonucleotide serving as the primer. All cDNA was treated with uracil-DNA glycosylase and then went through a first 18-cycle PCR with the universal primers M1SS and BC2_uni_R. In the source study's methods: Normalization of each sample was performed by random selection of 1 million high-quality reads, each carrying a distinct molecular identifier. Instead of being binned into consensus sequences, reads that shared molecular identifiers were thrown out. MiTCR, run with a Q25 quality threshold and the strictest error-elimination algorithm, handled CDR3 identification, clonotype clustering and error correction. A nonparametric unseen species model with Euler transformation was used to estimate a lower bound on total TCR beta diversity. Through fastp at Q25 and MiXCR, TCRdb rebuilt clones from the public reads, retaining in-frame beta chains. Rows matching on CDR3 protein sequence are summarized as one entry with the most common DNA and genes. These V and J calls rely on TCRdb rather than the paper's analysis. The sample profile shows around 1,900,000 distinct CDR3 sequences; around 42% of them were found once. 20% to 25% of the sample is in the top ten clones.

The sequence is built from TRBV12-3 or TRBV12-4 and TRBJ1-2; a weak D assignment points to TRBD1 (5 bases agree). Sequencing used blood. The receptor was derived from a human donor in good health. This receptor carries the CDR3 CASSPGPDGYTF. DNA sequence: TGTGCCAGCAGTCCAGGGCCGGATGGCTACACCTTC.